Shown below are 12 T cell receptor beta chains from a single sample sequenced in a study of siplizumab effects on memory and regulatory T cells. TCRdb's table, derived via immunoSEQ multiplex PCR, lists solely in-frame clones and lacks some. This table holds some 120,000 clones, around 94% found once. The source material was non-Treg CD4+ T cells sorted from blood. Source of these receptors: a human donor in good health.

J is TRBJ2-1 and V is TRBV11-2; 7 nucleotides align to TRBD1. Germline V gene data show CDR1 as SGHAT and CDR2 as FQNNGV. J lost 3 bases, V lost 5 bases, and 7 bases had no gene match. The CDR3 has 15 residues. The CDR3 reads CASSLQGIRYNEQFF. The CDR3 DNA follows: TGTGCCAGCAGCCTACAGGGGATACGCTACAATGAGCAGTTCTTC.

The chain combines TRBV4-1 with TRBJ2-3, with 10 bases aligning to TRBD2. J was trimmed by 9 bases and V by 1 base; bases with no gene match: 16. CDR1 is MGHRA and CDR2 is YSYEKL in the germline V gene. The CDR3 is made up of 18 amino acids. In nucleotides, the CDR3 is TGCGCCAGCAGCCAAGTCGGTAGCATAGCGGGGGGCGGCGGCACGCAGTATTTT. Its protein is CASSQVGSIAGGGGTQYF.

This clone is a singleton in its sample. The rearrangement links TRBV11-2 to TRBJ1-4; D gene ambiguous. The ends were cut back, 2 bases at V and 5 bases at J, with 9 bases in the middle. Germline V gene lookup returns CDR1 SGHAT and CDR2 FQNNGV. The CDR3 has 14 amino acids. Here the CDR3 DNA reads TGTGCCAGCAGCTTAAACGCTCGGAATGAAAAACTGTTTTTT. This gives the protein CASSLNARNEKLFF.

In the case of this clone: One junction end does not reproduce the germline sequence, and a read error may be involved. The CDR3 coding sequence is TGTGCCAGTACTATAGGACGGGGAGGGACTGAAGCTTTCTTT. This codes for CASTIGRGGTEAFF. The chain combines TRBV19 with TRBJ1-1; no clear D gene. Germline values: CDR1 LNHDA, CDR2 SQIVND (reference sequence). The CDR3 is made up of 14 amino acids.

This chain uses TRBV7-3 with TRBJ2-1, with 10 nucleotides matching TRBD2. The CDR3 extends over 14 amino acids. Trimming cost V 4 bases and J 6 bases; bases outside gene matches: 3. Germline V CDR1 and CDR2: SGHTA, FQGTGA. CDR3 in amino acids: CASSYSSGSNEQFF. The CDR3 bases are TGTGCCAGCAGCTATTCTAGCGGGAGCAATGAGCAGTTCTTC.

This sequence joins TRBV7-9 and TRBJ2-1; 13 bases are a match to TRBD2. V shed 5 bases and J 10 bases; nucleotides not matched to a gene: 11. The CDR3 has 16 amino acids. Germline CDR1 and CDR2: SEHNR and FQNEAQ (reference sequence). CDR3 nucleotides: TGTGCCAGCAGCCGAGGACTAGCGGGAGTATTCCGCGAGCAGTTCTTC. Residues: CASSRGLAGVFREQFF. Variable domain in full (rest from reference TRBV7-9 and TRBJ2-1): DTGVSQNPRHKITKRGQNVTFRCDPISEHNRLYWYRQTLGQGPEFLTYFQNEAQLEKSRLLSDRFSAERPKGSFSTLEIQRTEQGDSAMYLCASSRGLAGVFREQFFGPGTRLTVL.

The chain couples TRBV5-5 to TRBJ2-2, with D unclear. The CDR3 has 12 amino acids. Germline CDR1 reads SGHKS; CDR2 reads YYEKEE (reference sequence). With 3 bases removed from V and 1 base from J, the gap between germline ends came to 1 base. Here the CDR3 DNA reads TGTGCCAGCAGCTGGAACACCGGGGAGCTGTTTTTT. It yields the protein CASSWNTGELFF.

The chain uses TRBV5-4 and TRBJ2-7; 8 nucleotides align to TRBD1. The V gene end was trimmed by 4 bases and the J gene end by 3 bases; junction bases not matched to a gene: 9. Germline V gives CDR1 SGHNT, CDR2 YYREEE (reference sequence). This CDR3 region has 15 residues. CDR3 coding DNA: TGTGCCAGCAGCATAGACTGGACAGGGCGCTACGAGCAGTACTTC. Its protein is CASSIDWTGRYEQYF.

The rearrangement joins TRBV6-5 to TRBJ2-5; 7 positions agree with TRBD2. The CDR3 is made up of 13 amino acids. Germline assignment: CDR1 MNHEY and CDR2 SVGAGI. Losses at the gene ends were 10 bases for V and 1 base for J; bases not matched to a gene: 6. The CDR3 here is CATWERGQETQYF. CDR3 bases: TGTGCCACCTGGGAGCGGGGCCAAGAGACCCAGTACTTC.

In DNA form, the CDR3 reads TGTGCCAGCAGCGTTAAGGGGGCTTTGTACGAGCAGTACTTC. Protein product: CASSVKGALYEQYF. The V call is TRBV2, the J call TRBJ2-7, with 7 positions matching TRBD1. CDR3 length: 14 residues. The J segment lost 4 bases and the V segment lost 6 bases, leaving 9 bases of the junction unmatched. CDR1 SNHLY and CDR2 FYNNEI come from the germline V gene.

V and J are TRBV7-9 and TRBJ1-3; D unclear. This CDR3 has 16 amino acids. Germline-derived CDR1 and CDR2 are SEHNR and FQNEAQ (reference sequence). V lost 1 base and J lost 4, with 14 bases in between. In DNA, the CDR3 is TGTGCCAGCAGCTTAGAGCGGGGTGCGGGAGGAAACACCATATATTTT. It specifies CASSLERGAGGNTIYF.

A note on this clone: Compared with germline, one end of the junction differs, possibly owing to a read error. The V call is TRBV2, the J call TRBJ1-5, with 8 bases fitting TRBD1. Germline loops: CDR1 SNHLY, CDR2 FYNNEI. There are 14 residues in the CDR3. CDR3 protein: CASSEGQGYQPQHF. CDR3 bases: TGTGCCAGCAGCGAAGGACAGGGTTACCAGCCCCAGCATTTT.